A single sample is the source of the 21 T cell receptor beta chains below, sequenced in a study of early T cells in non-severe SARS-CoV-2 infection. TCRdb processed the 5' RACE reads anew with MiXCR; each CDR3 protein has one entry. The sample includes about 76,000 distinct CDR3 sequences, around 11% of them seen just once. The sequenced sample consisted of whole blood. The receptors were gathered from an adult who was a healthcare worker with PCR-confirmed SARS-CoV-2 infection or an uninfected control (not recorded which).

The chain uses TRBV19 and TRBJ1-5, with TRBD1 as a possible D gene (5 bases). The CDR3 is 12 amino acids. V dropped 10 bases and J dropped 3 bases, with 10 bases sitting between them. The germline V gene has CDR1 LNHDA and CDR2 SQIVND (reference sequence). The CDR3 reads CATGGPNQPQHF. The DNA of the CDR3 is TGTGCCACCGGGGGACCCAATCAGCCCCAGCATTTT.

This clonotype was found a few times. The rearrangement uses TRBV7-6 and TRBJ2-5; TRBD1 is a possible D gene (6 bases). Germline lookup yields CDR1 SGHVS and CDR2 FNYEAQ. Trimming pared 1 base from V and 2 bases from J, leaving 14 bases between. The CDR3 sequence is 16 residues long. CDR3 residues: CASSLDRAVSQETQYF. The CDR3 coding sequence is TGTGCCAGCAGCTTAGACAGGGCTGTTTCGCAAGAGACCCAGTACTTC.

This clonotype was picked up a small number of times. The genes are TRBV7-8 and TRBJ2-3; 8 bases align to TRBD1. This CDR3 is built from 15 residues. CDR1 is SGHVS and CDR2 is FQNEAQ in the germline V gene. The junction had 8 bases not matched to a gene; V was cut back by 4 bases and J by 5 bases. This CDR3 is CASSYSTGEVDTQYF. DNA for the CDR3: TGTGCCAGCAGCTATTCGACAGGGGAGGTAGATACGCAGTATTTT.

This clonotype turned up a few times. V gene TRBV5-1 combines with J gene TRBJ2-5; 7 positions match TRBD1. V shed 4 bases, J shed 2 bases, and the junction held 11 bases outside the gene matches. The CDR3 is made up of 16 amino acids. The V gene's germline CDR1 is SGHRS and CDR2 YFSETQ. Written as DNA, the CDR3 is TGCGCCAGCAGCGCGACAGGGACCCTTAATCAAGAGACCCAGTACTTC. Amino acids: CASSATGTLNQETQYF.

Concerning this clonotype itself: A much larger clone lies one base from this, so it may be a read error. The final CDR3 position lacks the conserved phenylalanine or tryptophan, pointing to a likely read error. The chain combines TRBV5-5 with TRBJ2-5; TRBD2 matches 13 bases. After removal of 3 bases from V and 4 bases from J, the junction contained 6 bases not matched to a gene. CDR1 SGHKS and CDR2 YYEKEE come from the germline V gene (reference sequence). This CDR3 is built from 16 residues. CDR3 sequence: CASSSLGTSGIETQYS. The CDR3 region has the DNA TGTGCCAGCAGCTCCTTAGGGACTAGCGGGATAGAGACCCAGTACTCC.

The chain couples TRBV5-1 to TRBJ2-7, with 7 bases identical to TRBD1. J was trimmed by 6 bases and V by 2 bases; bases with no gene match: 11. The V gene's germline CDR1 is SGHRS and CDR2 YFSETQ. The CDR3 runs to 15 residues. This CDR3 reads CASSFRQGRVLEQYF. The CDR3 DNA is TGCGCCAGCAGCTTTCGACAGGGCAGGGTTCTCGAGCAGTACTTC. The whole variable domain, filled in from reference TRBV5-1 and TRBJ2-7, reads KAGVTQTPRYLIKTRGQQVTLSCSPISGHRSVSWYQQTPGQGLQFLFEYFSETQRNKGNFPGRFSGRQFSNSRSEMNVSTLELGDSALYLCASSFRQGRVLEQYFGPGTRLTVT.

This clonotype has ten or more counts. The CDR3 sequence: CSVVHEDTEAFF. The CDR3 DNA follows: TGCAGCGTTGTACACGAAGACACTGAAGCTTTCTTT. The rearrangement uses TRBV29-1 and TRBJ1-1; D gene ambiguous. The CDR3 runs 12 residues. Deletions cut 4 bases from V and 3 bases from J, with 9 bases between. Germline-derived CDR1 and CDR2 are SQVTM and ANQGSEA.

The chain links TRBV27 to TRBJ2-2; D is perhaps TRBD2 (5 bases). V was clipped by 4 bases and J by 2 bases, with 14 bases between them. In germline, CDR1 is MNHEY, CDR2 SMNVEV (reference sequence). The CDR3 extends over 16 amino acids. DNA for the CDR3: TGTGCCAGCAGTTCCATATTAGGACTTAACACCGGGGAGCTGTTTTTT. Its protein is CASSSILGLNTGELFF.

This clonotype was seen a few times. The rearrangement uses TRBV6-5 and TRBJ2-7; D is undetermined. CDR3 length equals 13 residues. The V gene's germline CDR1 is MNHEY and CDR2 SVGAGI. V lost 5 bases and J lost 0, with 8 bases in between. In DNA, the CDR3 is TGTGCCAGCAGTAGGGCCTTCTCCTACGAGCAGTACTTC. Translation: CASSRAFSYEQYF.

In this sample, this clonotype turned up a few times. The chain joins TRBV27 to TRBJ2-1; 8 nucleotides line up with TRBD1. The CDR3 spans 15 residues. Per the germline V gene, CDR1 is MNHEY and CDR2 is SMNVEV (reference sequence). Unmatched junction bases numbered 8, after V lost 2 bases and J lost 8 bases. As DNA, the CDR3 is TGTGCCAGCAGTTTAGTTGGACAGGGCGGCGATGAGCAGTTCTTC. It yields the protein CASSLVGQGGDEQFF.

This clonotype has only a few counts. The rearrangement joins TRBV13 to TRBJ1-3, with D maybe TRBD1 (6 bases). This CDR3 spans 17 amino acids. Germline CDR1 reads PRHDT; CDR2 reads FYEKMQ (reference sequence). With 2 bases removed from V and 0 bases from J, the gap between germline ends came to 14 bases. The CDR3 coding sequence is TGTGCCAGCAGCTTATACCTCGGACAGAGCTCTGGAAACACCATATATTTT. It is translated as CASSLYLGQSSGNTIYF.

This clonotype has only one observation. The rearrangement uses TRBV29-1 and TRBJ1-1, with 10 bases identical to TRBD1. The CDR3 sequence is 16 residues long. Germline trimming cut 2 bases from V and 7 bases from J; bases unmatched to any gene: 13. Germline loops: CDR1 SQVTM, CDR2 ANQGSEA. In nucleotides, the CDR3 is TGCAGCGTTGAACCGAGGAGGGACAGGGGCGCTAATGAAGCTTTCTTT. It translates to CSVEPRRDRGANEAFF.

V and J are TRBV2 and TRBJ2-1; 7 bases agree with TRBD1. J was trimmed by 8 bases and V by 1 base; bases with no gene match: 5. The CDR3 has 14 residues. The germline V gene encodes CDR1 SNHLY and CDR2 FYNNEI. CDR3 coding DNA: TGTGCCAGCAGTGAAGGCCGACAGGGCCATGAGCAGTTCTTC. Translation: CASSEGRQGHEQFF.

This clonotype has a handful of counts. The chain links TRBV7-9 to TRBJ2-1; 11 nucleotides match TRBD2. Germline CDR1 SEHNR, CDR2 FQNEAQ (reference sequence). V lost 2 bases to trimming and J lost 10 bases; unmatched junction nucleotides: 7. The CDR3 covers 15 residues. This CDR3 is CASSLSLAGGGEQFF. The DNA of the CDR3 is TGTGCCAGCAGCTTATCCCTAGCGGGGGGAGGAGAGCAGTTCTTC.

This clonotype was found many times. The CDR3, as DNA: TGTGCCAGCAGCTTAGGTCGGCTAGCGGGGAAAAACGATGAGCAGTTCTTC. Translating gives CASSLGRLAGKNDEQFF. The chain has TRBV7-6 and TRBJ2-1, with TRBD2 matching over 9 bases. Trimming cost V 1 base and J 8 bases; bases outside gene matches: 12. The CDR3 extends over 17 amino acids. Germline V CDR1 and CDR2: SGHVS, FNYEAQ.

This clonotype showed up many times. CDR3 residues: CASSQDWRSQETQYF. DNA of the CDR3: TGCGCCAGCAGCCAAGATTGGCGGTCCCAAGAGACCCAGTACTTC. The rearrangement joins TRBV4-3 to TRBJ2-5; no firm D call. This CDR3 region has 15 residues. Per germline, CDR1 LGHNA and CDR2 YSLEER. Trimming took off 0 bases at V and 1 base at J, with 9 bases between the two ends.

This clonotype was detected many times. CDR3 protein: CASSYSGLHQPQHF. In DNA form, the CDR3 reads TGTGCCAGCAGCTATTCAGGGCTGCATCAGCCCCAGCATTTT. The chain recombines TRBV12-3 or TRBV12-4 with TRBJ1-5; possibly TRBD1 for D (5 bases). This CDR3 is 14 amino acids long. V lost 6 bases and J 5 bases, leaving 14 bases between the germline ends.

For this clonotype: This sequence may be a read error, since a much larger clone differs from it by one base. The genes are TRBV7-8 and TRBJ2-3, with a possible D match to TRBD1 (5 bases). The germline gives CDR1 SGHVS, CDR2 FQNEAQ. The CDR3 is made up of 12 amino acids. The CDR3 spells CVSSLTERTQYF. CDR3 bases: TGTGTCAGCAGCTTGACAGAACGCACGCAGTATTTT. The entire variable domain, with the rest obtained from reference TRBV7-8 and TRBJ2-3, is as follows: GAGVSQSPRYKVAKRGQDVALRCDPISGHVSLFWYQQALGQGPEFLTYFQNEAQLDKSGLPSDRFFAERPEGSVSTLKIQRTQQEDSAVYLCVSSLTERTQYFGPGTRLTVL.

This clonotype was observed many times. The J gene is TRBJ1-2, the V gene TRBV19; 7 bases align to TRBD1. Germline V gene lookup returns CDR1 LNHDA and CDR2 SQIVND (reference sequence). The length of the CDR3 is 15 residues. Trimming removed 5 bases from V and 4 bases from J; junction bases left unmatched: 10. The CDR3 here is CASSEHTGERYGYTF. The CDR3 DNA sequence: TGTGCCAGTAGTGAGCATACAGGGGAGCGCTATGGCTACACCTTC. Together with reference TRBV19 and TRBJ1-2, the CDR3 gives the full variable domain: DGGITQSPKYLFRKEGQNVTLSCEQNLNHDAMYWYRQDPGQGLRLIYYSQIVNDFQKGDIAEGYSVSREKKESFPLTVTSAQKNPTAFYLCASSEHTGERYGYTFGSGTRLTVV.

The sample holds many counts of this clonotype. The CDR3 sequence is CASSLRSEGLKTQYF. In nucleotides, the CDR3 is TGCGCCAGCAGCCTCCGGTCTGAGGGTTTGAAGACCCAGTACTTC. This rearrangement joins TRBV5-1 to TRBJ2-5, with a tentative D call TRBD2 (5 bases). This CDR3 is built from 15 residues. V was shortened by 4 bases and J by 6 bases, with 19 bases between the two germline ends. Germline V gene lookup returns CDR1 SGHRS and CDR2 YFSETQ.

The chain combines TRBV29-1 with TRBJ1-4; 9 nucleotides agree with TRBD1. V was pared by 7 bases and J by 9 bases, with 6 bases of the junction left unmatched. The germline gives CDR1 SQVTM, CDR2 ANQGSEA. There are 12 residues in the CDR3. CDR3 residues: CSALTGGKKLFF. CDR3 sequence (DNA): TGCAGCGCTCTGACAGGGGGAAAAAAACTGTTTTTT.